This passage covers 22 T cell receptor beta chains from one sample sequenced in a study of OX40 agonist ivuxolimab in advanced cancers. TCRdb's table, derived via immunoSEQ multiplex PCR, lists solely in-frame clones and lacks some. The sample contains fewer than 85,000 clones, 70% to 90% of which appear only once. The sample here was CD4+ or CD8+ T cells sorted from blood, taken in a trial of the OX40 agonist ivuxolimab. The source of these receptors is an adult with an advanced solid tumor such as melanoma, head and neck, liver or kidney cancer.

The chain links TRBV10-3 to TRBJ2-7; 7 positions match TRBD1. The germline CDR1 and CDR2 sequences are ENHRY and SYGVKD. V gave up 2 bases and J gave up 6 bases; unmatched junction bases: 10. There are 15 residues in the CDR3. The CDR3: CAISEPLDRATEQYF. The CDR3 DNA reads as TGTGCCATCAGTGAGCCTTTAGACAGGGCGACCGAGCAGTACTTC.

The chain has TRBV6-6 and TRBJ2-2; 13 bases are a match to TRBD2. Germline V gives CDR1 MNHNY, CDR2 SVGAGI (reference sequence). The CDR3 runs 16 residues. V lost 1 base and J lost 5; bases outside the gene matches: 1. DNA for the CDR3: TGTGCCAGCAGTTACTTACTAGCGGGAGGGACCGGGGAGCTGTTTTTT. It translates to CASSYLLAGGTGELFF.

This clone was detected only once. This chain links TRBV28 with TRBJ2-3, with TRBD2 identical over 12 bases. Germline V lookup: CDR1 MDHEN, CDR2 SYDVKM. With V trimmed by 5 bases and J by 0 bases, 9 bases remained unmatched. The CDR3 sequence is 18 residues long. CDR3 sequence: CASSLTSGGTSSTDTQYF. In DNA, the CDR3 is TGTGCCAGCAGTCTAACTAGCGGGGGGACCTCTAGCACAGATACGCAGTATTTT.

The chain combines TRBV19 with TRBJ1-2; D is perhaps TRBD1 (5 bases). Trimming took off 10 bases at V and 0 bases at J, with 18 bases between the two ends. Germline V gene sequence: CDR1 LNHDA, CDR2 SQIVND (reference sequence). There are 15 residues in the CDR3. The CDR3 spells CATRTASGTNYGYTF. The CDR3 DNA sequence: TGTGCCACCAGAACTGCTTCAGGGACTAACTATGGCTACACCTTC.

The rearrangement links TRBV10-1 to TRBJ2-1, with D maybe TRBD2 (6 bases). Germline values: CDR1 WNHNN, CDR2 SYGVQD (reference sequence). Trimming left V 8 bases short and J 0 bases short, with 17 bases between. There are 16 residues in the CDR3. The DNA for the CDR3 is TGCGCCAGCCCTCCCGGTGGGGGGAGCTCCTACAATGAGCAGTTCTTC. Translated: CASPPGGGSSYNEQFF.

J is TRBJ2-5 and V is TRBV18; tentative D call: TRBD1 (6 bases). Germline CDR1 reads KGHSH; CDR2 reads LQKENI. The CDR3 length is 16 residues. V was clipped by 3 bases and J by 5 bases, with 19 bases between them. The CDR3 spells CASSPPQGSPRETQYF. CDR3 sequence (DNA): TGTGCCAGCTCACCCCCGCAGGGGAGCCCTCGGGAGACCCAGTACTTC.

The chain carries TRBV6-6 and TRBJ1-5; tentatively, D is TRBD1 (5 bases). Per the germline V gene, CDR1 is MNHNY and CDR2 is SVGAGI (reference sequence). V was trimmed by 6 bases and J by 0 bases, leaving 6 bases between them. CDR3 length: 13 residues. The CDR3 sequence is CASSGTSNQPQHF. Here the CDR3 DNA reads TGTGCCAGCAGCGGGACTAGCAATCAGCCCCAGCATTTT.

This chain uses TRBV5-5 with TRBJ1-5; a possible D gene is TRBD1 (5 bases). Trimming shortened V by 4 bases and J by 2 bases, and 13 bases separated the two germline ends. CDR3 size: 15 residues. Germline V gene sequence: CDR1 SGHKS, CDR2 YYEKEE (reference sequence). DNA of the CDR3: TGTGCCAGCAGCGAGGGACCCGTCGGCAATCAGCCCCAGCATTTT. Protein sequence: CASSEGPVGNQPQHF.

This clone was detected only a few times. CDR3 DNA sequence: TGTGCCAGCAATCGGCGCAATAAGGTCAACACTGAAGCTTTCTTT. It yields the protein CASNRRNKVNTEAFF. V and J are TRBV28 and TRBJ1-1; no firm D call. There are 15 residues in the CDR3. Looked up from germline, CDR1 is MDHEN and CDR2 is SYDVKM. V was shortened by 7 bases and J by 2 bases, with 17 bases between the two germline ends.

The V call is TRBV27, the J call TRBJ1-1, with TRBD1 matching 7 bases. This CDR3 is 15 amino acids long. V shed 5 bases, J shed 5 bases, and the junction held 11 bases outside the gene matches. Germline V gives CDR1 MNHEY, CDR2 SMNVEV (reference sequence). Here the CDR3 DNA reads TGTGCCAGCAGTCCTAGACAGGGCCTGATAACTGAAGCTTTCTTT. Protein: CASSPRQGLITEAFF.

The chain combines TRBV6-1 with TRBJ1-5; 7 bases align to TRBD1. CDR3 length: 15 residues. Germline V CDR1 and CDR2: MNHNS, SASEGT. J gave up 6 bases and V 6 bases, and 11 bases lay outside the gene matches. The CDR3 nucleotides read TGTGCCAGCAGCTCCGGACAGGCCTTGGGTCAGCCCCAGCATTTT. It encodes CASSSGQALGQPQHF.

This chain joins TRBV12-5 and TRBJ2-1, with 9 positions matching TRBD1. The CDR3 length is 16 residues. CDR1 and CDR2 from the germline V gene are LGHNT and FRNRAP. V lost 2 bases, J lost 7 bases, and 9 bases stayed unmatched. CDR3 region: CASGLFWGQGRNEQFF. Here the CDR3 DNA reads TGTGCTAGTGGTTTGTTCTGGGGACAGGGAAGGAATGAGCAGTTCTTC.

This clone turned up a few times. V and J are TRBV28 and TRBJ1-2; TRBD1 might be the D (6 bases). Germline CDR1 MDHEN, CDR2 SYDVKM. Trimming cost V 4 bases and J 4 bases, with 19 bases left between them. The CDR3 is 16 residues long. CDR3 DNA: TGTGCCAGCAGTTCGCCTTCCAGGGGACTACCCTATGGCTACACCTTC. This gives the protein CASSSPSRGLPYGYTF.

The gene calls are TRBV6-1 and TRBJ1-5; D gene unclear. CDR1 MNHNS and CDR2 SASEGT come from the germline V gene. V lost 4 bases to trimming and J lost 5 bases, with 18 bases between them. The CDR3 is 16 amino acids. The CDR3 DNA follows: TGTGCCAGCAGTGCCTACTGGCCAACGGCGGATCAGCCCCAGCATTTT. Its protein is CASSAYWPTADQPQHF.

J is TRBJ1-2 and V is TRBV7-2; weak D call: TRBD1 (6 bases). Trimming removed 1 base from V and 0 bases from J, with 15 bases in between. This CDR3 contains 17 residues. Looked up from germline, CDR1 is SGHTA and CDR2 is FQGNSA. The CDR3 here is CASSLVGGGASNYGYTF. The DNA for the CDR3 is TGTGCCAGCAGCTTAGTAGGAGGGGGGGCGTCTAACTATGGCTACACCTTC.

About this clone itself: No conserved phenylalanine or tryptophan is present at the end of the CDR3, so a read error is the likely explanation. The chain recombines TRBV6-1 with TRBJ2-7; 7 nucleotides agree with TRBD2. The germline CDR1 and CDR2 sequences are MNHNS and SASEGT. This CDR3 comprises 15 residues. Unmatched junction bases numbered 9, after V lost 7 bases and J lost 0 bases. The DNA for the CDR3 is TGTGCCAGCATGGTCGGGGCTAGCGGCTCCTACGAGCAGTACCTC. Residues: CASMVGASGSYEQYL.

Only one count was recorded for this clone. The V call is TRBV5-1, the J call TRBJ1-4; no clear D gene. V lost 0 bases and J 1 base, leaving 7 bases between the germline ends. The CDR3 contains 15 residues. CDR1 and CDR2 (germline): SGHRS, YFSETQ. CDR3 in DNA: TGCGCCAGCAGCTTGGGGGCGGTAACTAATGAAAAACTGTTTTTT. Its translation: CASSLGAVTNEKLFF.

This chain joins TRBV5-4 and TRBJ2-7; D is undetermined. Germline-derived CDR1 and CDR2 are SGHNT and YYREEE (reference sequence). The CDR3 is 12 residues long. The V gene lost 0 bases and the J gene lost 5 bases, with 6 bases spanning the gap. The DNA for the CDR3 is TGTGCCAGCAGCTTGGACAGCAACGAGCAGTACTTC. It encodes CASSLDSNEQYF.

The gene calls are TRBV2 and TRBJ1-5; D unclear. V lost 4 bases to trimming and J lost 6 bases, with 13 bases between them. Germline assignment: CDR1 SNHLY and CDR2 FYNNEI. This CDR3 contains 14 residues. For the CDR3, the DNA is TGTGCCAGCAGTGCTCTTGTGGTCGGTCAGCCCCAGCATTTT. Translating it yields CASSALVVGQPQHF.

In nucleotides, the CDR3 is TGTGCCAGCAGAACCGGGACTAGCGTGGGTGAGCAGTTCTTC. Amino acid sequence: CASRTGTSVGEQFF. The V and J genes are TRBV7-2 and TRBJ2-1, with 10 bases fitting TRBD2. There are 14 residues in the CDR3. The V gene end was trimmed by 6 bases and the J gene end by 9 bases; junction bases not matched to a gene: 8. Germline CDR1 SGHTA, CDR2 FQGNSA. Filled out from reference TRBV7-2 and TRBJ2-1, the complete variable domain reads GAGVSQSPSNKVTEKGKDVELRCDPISGHTALYWYRQSLGQGLEFLIYFQGNSAPDKSGLPSDRFSAERTGGSVSTLTIQRTQQEDSAVYLCASRTGTSVGEQFFGPGTRLTVL.

The V call is TRBV6-5, the J call TRBJ2-3, with no clear D. The CDR3 has 12 amino acids. Germline assignment: CDR1 MNHEY and CDR2 SVGAGI. V shed 4 bases and J shed 6 bases, with 8 bases lying between them. CDR3 amino acids: CASSSETDTQYF. The CDR3 region has the DNA TGTGCCAGCAGTTCAGAGACGGATACGCAGTATTTT.

The V call is TRBV7-3, the J call TRBJ2-1, with TRBD1 as a possible D gene (5 bases). The CDR3 consists of 15 residues. Germline V gene data show CDR1 as SGHTA and CDR2 as FQGTGA. V gave up 5 bases and J gave up 0 bases, with 11 bases separating them. The CDR3 DNA is TGTGCCAGCAGCCCCAGGGCGGACTCCTACAATGAGCAGTTCTTC. It yields the protein CASSPRADSYNEQFF.